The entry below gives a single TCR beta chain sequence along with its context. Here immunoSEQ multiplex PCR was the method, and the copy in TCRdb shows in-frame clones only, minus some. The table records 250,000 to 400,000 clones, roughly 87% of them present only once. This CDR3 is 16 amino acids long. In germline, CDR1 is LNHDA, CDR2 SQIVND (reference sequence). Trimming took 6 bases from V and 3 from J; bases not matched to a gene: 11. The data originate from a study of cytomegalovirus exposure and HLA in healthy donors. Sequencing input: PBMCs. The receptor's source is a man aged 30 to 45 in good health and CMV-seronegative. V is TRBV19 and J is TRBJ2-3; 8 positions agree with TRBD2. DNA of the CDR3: TGTGCCAGTAGGAGGGCTTCGGCGGGGGGAACAGATACGCAGTATTTT. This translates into CASRRASAGGTDTQYF.